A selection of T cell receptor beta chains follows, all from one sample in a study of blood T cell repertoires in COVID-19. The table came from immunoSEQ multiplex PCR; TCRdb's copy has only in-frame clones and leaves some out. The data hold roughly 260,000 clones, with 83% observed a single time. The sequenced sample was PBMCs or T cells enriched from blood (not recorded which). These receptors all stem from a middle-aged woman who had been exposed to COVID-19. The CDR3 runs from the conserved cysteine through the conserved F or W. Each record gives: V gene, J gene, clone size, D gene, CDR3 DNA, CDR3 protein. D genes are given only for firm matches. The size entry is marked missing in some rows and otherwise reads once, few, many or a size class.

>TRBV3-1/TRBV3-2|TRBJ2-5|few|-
TGTGCCAGCAGCCATATCGGGGGAACGGGGGAGACCCAGTACTTC
CASSHIGGTGETQYF
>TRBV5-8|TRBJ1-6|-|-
TGTGCCAGCAGCTTGGGGCAGTCTTTCGCTTCACCCCTCCACTTT
CASSLGQSFASPLHF
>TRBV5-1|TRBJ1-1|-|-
TGCGCCAGCAGCCAGAGCGGGGCTGCAGCTTTCTTT
CASSQSGAAAFF
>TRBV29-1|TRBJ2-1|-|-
TGCAGCGCTGAGGGCAGGTCAAGATACAATGAGCAGTTCTTC
CSAEGRSRYNEQFF
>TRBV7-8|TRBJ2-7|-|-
TGTGCCAGCAGCTTAGGCATTAGGGGGGGATCCTACGAGCAGTACTTC
CASSLGIRGGSYEQYF
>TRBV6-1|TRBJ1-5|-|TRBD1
TGTGCCAGCAGTGAAGACGCAGGGGGCTTCAGCAATCAGCCCCAGCATTTT
CASSEDAGGFSNQPQHF
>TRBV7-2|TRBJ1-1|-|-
TGTGCCAGCAGCTTAGCCCTTGACAGGTGGGACACTGAAGCTTTCTTT
CASSLALDRWDTEAFF
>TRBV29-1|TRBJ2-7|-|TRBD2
TGCAGCGTTGTACTAGCGGGGCCTCCCTACGAGCAGTACTTC
CSVVLAGPPYEQYF
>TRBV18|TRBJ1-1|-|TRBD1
TGTGCCAGCTGGCCCAACAGGGGAAATACTGAAGCTTTCTTT
CASWPNRGNTEAFF
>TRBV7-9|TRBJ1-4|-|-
TGTGCCAGCAGCACCATCGGGCAGGGCAATGAAAAACTGTTTTTT
CASSTIGQGNEKLFF
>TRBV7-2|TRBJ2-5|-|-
TGTGCCAGCAGCTTATTGGGGGCAGATCAAGAGACCCAGTACTTC
CASSLLGADQETQYF
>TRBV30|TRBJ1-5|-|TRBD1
TGTGCCGGTGGGCAGGGGGCGCGTCAGCCCCAGCATTTT
CAGGQGARQPQHF
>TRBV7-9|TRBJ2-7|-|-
TGTGCCAGCAGATCCGGAGACTACGAGCAGTACTTC
CASRSGDYEQYF
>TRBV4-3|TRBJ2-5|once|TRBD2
TGCGCCAGCAGCCAAGACTGGGGGGGGATGGAGACCCAGTACTTC
CASSQDWGGMETQYF
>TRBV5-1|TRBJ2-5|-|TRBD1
TGCGCCAGCAGCCCGAGACAGGGGGTGGAGACCCAGTACTTC
CASSPRQGVETQYF
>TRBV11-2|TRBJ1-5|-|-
TGTGCCAGCAGCTTAGTGGCGGGGCCGGGGCCCCAGCATTTT
CASSLVAGPGPQHF
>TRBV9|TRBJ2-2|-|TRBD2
TGTGCCAGCAGCGTAGCCTCTAGCGGGGGGACCGGGGAGCTGTTTTTT
CASSVASSGGTGELFF
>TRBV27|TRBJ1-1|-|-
TGTGCCAGCAGTTTCCTCGGACAGCCCAACACTGAAGCTTTCTTT
CASSFLGQPNTEAFF
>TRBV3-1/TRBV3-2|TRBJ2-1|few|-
TGTGCCAGCAGACCGACTAGTGGGGAGCAGTTCTTC
CASRPTSGEQFF
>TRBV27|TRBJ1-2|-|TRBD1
TGTGCCAGCAGTTTGGACAGGGTCAACTATGGCTACACCTTC
CASSLDRVNYGYTF
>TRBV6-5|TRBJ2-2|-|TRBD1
TGTGCCAGCAGTACAGGGGTTGGCACCGGGGAGCTGTTTTTT
CASSTGVGTGELFF
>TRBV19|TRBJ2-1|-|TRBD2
TGTGCCAGTAGTTGGACGGGAGGGTCCTACAATGAGCAGTTCTTC
CASSWTGGSYNEQFF
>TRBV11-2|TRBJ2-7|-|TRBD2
TGTGCCAGCAGCTCCCCCTTGACTAGCGGGGGGTCCTACGAGCAGTACTTC
CASSSPLTSGGSYEQYF
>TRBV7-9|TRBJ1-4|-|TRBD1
TGTGCCAGCAGCCTGGGGACAGGGGCTAATGAAAAACTGTTTTTT
CASSLGTGANEKLFF
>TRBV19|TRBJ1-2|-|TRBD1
TGTGCCAGTAGCCACAGGGGATCATGGTACGGCTACACCTTC
CASSHRGSWYGYTF
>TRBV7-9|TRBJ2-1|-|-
TGTGCCAGCAGCGCAGGGATGGGTGAGCAGTTCTTC
CASSAGMGEQFF
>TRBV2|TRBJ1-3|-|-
TGTGCCAGCAGCGCTCCCCCCGCAGCCATATATTTT
CASSAPPAAIYF
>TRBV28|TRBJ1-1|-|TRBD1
TGTGCCAGCAGTTTAACCGGGACAGCTAACACTGAAGCTTTCTTT
CASSLTGTANTEAFF
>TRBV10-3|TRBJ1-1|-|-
TGTGCCACAACCTCTAGTACAGGGATGGTGAGTGCTTTCTTT
CATTSSTGMVSAFF
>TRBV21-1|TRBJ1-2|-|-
TGTGCCAGCAGCAAAGGATCCGGGATGGACTACACCTTC
CASSKGSGMDYTF
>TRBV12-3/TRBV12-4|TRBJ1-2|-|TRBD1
TGTGCCAGCAGCCCAGGGACAGGGCCGAGGTTC
CASSPGTGPRF
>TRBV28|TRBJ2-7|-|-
TGTGCCAGCAGTTACCCCCCCAGGGGATCCTACGAGCAGTACTTC
CASSYPPRGSYEQYF
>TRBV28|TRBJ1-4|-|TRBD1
TGTGCCAGCACAACAGGGGGCATTGAAAAACTGTTTTTT
CASTTGGIEKLFF
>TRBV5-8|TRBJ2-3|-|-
TGTGCCAGCAGCTTCGGACTTTTTTTGAGGGATACGCAGTATTTT
CASSFGLFLRDTQYF
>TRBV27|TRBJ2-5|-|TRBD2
TGTGCCAGCAGTTCTAGGGCTAGCGGGGGGCCGGGGGAGACCCAGTACTTC
CASSSRASGGPGETQYF
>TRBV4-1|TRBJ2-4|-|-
TGCGCCAGCAGCCCACACAATATCGGGGGTGAAGCCAAAAACATTCAGTACTTC
CASSPHNIGGEAKNIQYF
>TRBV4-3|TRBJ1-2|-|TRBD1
TGCGCCAGCAGCCAAGATTTAGGGGGACAGGGGAGGAATGGCTACACCTTC
CASSQDLGGQGRNGYTF
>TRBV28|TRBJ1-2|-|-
TGTGCCAGCAGTCTGAAATCCAGGGGCACAAATGGCTACACCTTC
CASSLKSRGTNGYTF
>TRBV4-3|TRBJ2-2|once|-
TGCGCCAGCAGCCAAGGGCACGGAGCAACCGGGGAGCTGTTTTTT
CASSQGHGATGELFF
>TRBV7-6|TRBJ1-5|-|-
TGTGCCAGCAGCCCGAGCCTCAGGGGTCGTGATAGCAATCAGCCCCAGCATTTT
CASSPSLRGRDSNQPQHF
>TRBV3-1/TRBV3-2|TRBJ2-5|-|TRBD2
TGTGCCAGCAGCCAGTCGCTAGCGGGGGTGTGGCAAGAGACCCAGTACTTC
CASSQSLAGVWQETQYF
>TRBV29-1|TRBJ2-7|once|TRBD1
TGCAGCGCCCGGACAGGGTTCTACGAGCAGTACTTC
CSARTGFYEQYF
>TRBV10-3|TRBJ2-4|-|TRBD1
TGTGCCATCAGTGAGGCCGGGACAGGGACGAGAGACATTCAGTACTTC
CAISEAGTGTRDIQYF
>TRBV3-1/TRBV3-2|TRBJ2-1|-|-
TGTGCCAGCAGCCAACCTTCTTCGCCTATAAACAATGAGCAGTTCTTC
CASSQPSSPINNEQFF
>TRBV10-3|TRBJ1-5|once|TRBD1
TGTGCCATCGCCGACAGGGCTGGATATAGCAATCAGCCCCAGCATTTT
CAIADRAGYSNQPQHF
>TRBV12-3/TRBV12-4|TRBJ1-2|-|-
TGTGCCAGCAGTCCCGGACTGCCAGGAAGCTTC
CASSPGLPGSF
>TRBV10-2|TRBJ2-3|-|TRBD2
TGCGCCAGCAAACTTAGCGGGGAGGATACGCAGTATTTT
CASKLSGEDTQYF
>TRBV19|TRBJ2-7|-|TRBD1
TGTGCCAGCCGGGACAGGGGTACCTACGAGCAGTACTTC
CASRDRGTYEQYF
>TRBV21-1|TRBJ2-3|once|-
TGTGCCAGCAGGGAGGGAGATACGCAGTATTTT
CASREGDTQYF
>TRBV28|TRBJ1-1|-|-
TGTGCCAGCAGTAACCAACAGGTCCCGATTGAAGCTTTCTTT
CASSNQQVPIEAFF
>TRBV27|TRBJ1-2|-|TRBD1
TGTGCCAGCAGCCGACAGGGGACCTATGGCTACACCTTC
CASSRQGTYGYTF
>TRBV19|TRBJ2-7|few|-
TGTGCCAGTAGTATAGATGCGGGACCCGGCGGCTACGAGCAGTACTTC
CASSIDAGPGGYEQYF